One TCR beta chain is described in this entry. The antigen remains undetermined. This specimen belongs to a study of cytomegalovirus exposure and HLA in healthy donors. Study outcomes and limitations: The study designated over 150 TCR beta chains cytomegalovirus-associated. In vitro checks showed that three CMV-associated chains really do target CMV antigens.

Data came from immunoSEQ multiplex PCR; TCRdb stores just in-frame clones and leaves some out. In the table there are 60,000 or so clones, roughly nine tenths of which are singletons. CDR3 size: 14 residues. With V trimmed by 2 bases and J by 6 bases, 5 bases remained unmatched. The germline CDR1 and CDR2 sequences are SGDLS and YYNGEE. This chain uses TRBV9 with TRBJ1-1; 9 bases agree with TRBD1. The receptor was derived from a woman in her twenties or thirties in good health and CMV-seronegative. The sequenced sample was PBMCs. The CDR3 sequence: CASSVGDRASEAFF. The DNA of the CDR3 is TGTGCCAGCAGCGTGGGGGACAGGGCATCTGAAGCTTTCTTT. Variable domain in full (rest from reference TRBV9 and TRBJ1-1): DSGVTQTPKHLITATGQRVTLRCSPRSGDLSVYWYQQSLDQGLQFLIQYYNGEERAKGNILERFSAQQFPDLHSELNLSSLELGDSALYFCASSVGDRASEAFFGQGTRLTVV.